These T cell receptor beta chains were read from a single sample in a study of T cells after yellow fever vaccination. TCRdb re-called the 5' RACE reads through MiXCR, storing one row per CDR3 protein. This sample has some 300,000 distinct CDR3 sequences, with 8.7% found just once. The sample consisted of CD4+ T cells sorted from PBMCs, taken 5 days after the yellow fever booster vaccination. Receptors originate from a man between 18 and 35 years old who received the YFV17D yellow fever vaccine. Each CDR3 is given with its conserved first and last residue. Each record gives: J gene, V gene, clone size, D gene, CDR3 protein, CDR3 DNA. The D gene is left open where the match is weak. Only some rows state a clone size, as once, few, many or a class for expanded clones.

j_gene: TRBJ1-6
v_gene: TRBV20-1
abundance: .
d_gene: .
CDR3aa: CSAAPGPNYNSPLHF
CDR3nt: TGCAGTGCTGCACCGGGACCTAACTATAATTCACCCCTCCACTTT

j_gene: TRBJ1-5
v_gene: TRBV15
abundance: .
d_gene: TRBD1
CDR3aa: CATKDRGQGAQPQHF
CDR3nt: TGTGCCACCAAAGATAGGGGACAGGGGGCTCAGCCCCAGCATTTT

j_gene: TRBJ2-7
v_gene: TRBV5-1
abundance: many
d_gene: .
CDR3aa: CASSPEGGASGEQYF
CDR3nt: TGCGCCAGCAGCCCTGAAGGGGGGGCATCGGGCGAGCAGTACTTC

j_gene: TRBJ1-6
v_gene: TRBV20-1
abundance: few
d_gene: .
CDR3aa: CSARTGGDSPLHF
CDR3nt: TGCAGTGCTAGAACGGGGGGCGATTCACCCCTCCACTTT

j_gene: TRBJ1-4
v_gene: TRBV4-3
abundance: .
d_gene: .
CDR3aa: CASSQDPGSNEKLFF
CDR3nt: TGCGCCAGCAGCCAAGATCCCGGATCTAATGAAAAACTGTTTTTT

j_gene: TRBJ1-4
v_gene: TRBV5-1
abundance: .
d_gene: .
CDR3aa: CASSQARAVTNEKLFF
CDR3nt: TGCGCCAGCAGCCAGGCCCGGGCAGTGACTAATGAAAAACTGTTTTTT

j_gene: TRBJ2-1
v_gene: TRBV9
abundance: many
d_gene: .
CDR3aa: CASSRAGDRNNNEQFF
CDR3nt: TGTGCCAGCAGCCGGGCGGGGGACAGAAACAACAATGAGCAGTTCTTC

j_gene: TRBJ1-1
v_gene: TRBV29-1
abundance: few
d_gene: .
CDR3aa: CSVDVRGSNTEAFF
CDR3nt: TGCAGCGTTGATGTGCGGGGATCGAACACTGAAGCTTTCTTT

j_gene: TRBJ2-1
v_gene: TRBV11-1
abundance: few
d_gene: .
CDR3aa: CASSLAGGGGQFF
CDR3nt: TGTGCCAGCAGCTTAGCCGGAGGGGGAGGGCAGTTCTTC

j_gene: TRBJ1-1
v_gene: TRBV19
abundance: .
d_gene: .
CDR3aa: CASSIRDAEAFF
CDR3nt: TGTGCCAGTAGTATCAGGGATGCTGAAGCTTTCTTT

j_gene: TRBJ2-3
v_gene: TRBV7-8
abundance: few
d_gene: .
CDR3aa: CASSLGRDEDTQYF
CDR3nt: TGTGCCAGCAGCTTAGGCAGGGATGAGGATACGCAGTATTTT

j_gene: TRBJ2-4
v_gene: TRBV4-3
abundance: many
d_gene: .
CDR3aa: CASSQDTGGIQYF
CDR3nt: TGCGCCAGCAGCCAAGATACAGGAGGCATTCAGTACTTC

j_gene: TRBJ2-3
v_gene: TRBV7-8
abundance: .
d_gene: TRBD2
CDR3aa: CASSLAYGLAADTQYF
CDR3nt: TGTGCCAGCAGCTTAGCCTACGGACTAGCGGCAGATACGCAGTATTTT

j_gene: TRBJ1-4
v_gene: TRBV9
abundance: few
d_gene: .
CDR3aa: CASSPSVGGNGNEKLFF
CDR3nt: TGTGCCAGCAGCCCCTCCGTGGGCGGGAATGGTAATGAAAAACTGTTTTTT

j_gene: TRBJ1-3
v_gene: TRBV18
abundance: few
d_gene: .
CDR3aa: CASSPPRQASSGNTIYF
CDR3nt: TGTGCCAGCTCTCCCCCTCGGCAGGCGAGCTCTGGAAACACCATATATTTT

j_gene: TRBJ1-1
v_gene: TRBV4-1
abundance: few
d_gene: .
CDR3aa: CASSEAGAGDTEAFF
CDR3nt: TGCGCCAGCAGTGAAGCGGGCGCAGGGGACACTGAAGCTTTCTTT

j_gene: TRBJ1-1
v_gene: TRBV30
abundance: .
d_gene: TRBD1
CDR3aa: CAWSPLQGANVNTEAFF
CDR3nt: TGTGCCTGGAGTCCCCTCCAGGGGGCGAATGTTAACACTGAAGCTTTCTTT

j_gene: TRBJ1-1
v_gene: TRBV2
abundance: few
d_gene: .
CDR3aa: CASSPFDRNTEAFF
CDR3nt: TGTGCCAGCAGTCCTTTCGACAGGAACACTGAAGCTTTCTTT

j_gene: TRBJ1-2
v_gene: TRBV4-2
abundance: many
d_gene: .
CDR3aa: CASSQDETANYGYTF
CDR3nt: TGTGCCAGCAGCCAAGACGAGACAGCGAACTATGGCTACACCTTC

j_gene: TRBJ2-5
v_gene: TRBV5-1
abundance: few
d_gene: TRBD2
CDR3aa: CASSLVTSEETQYF
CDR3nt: TGCGCCAGCAGCTTGGTAACTAGCGAAGAGACCCAGTACTTC

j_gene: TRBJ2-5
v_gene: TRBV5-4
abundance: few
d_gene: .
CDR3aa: CASSSWGSATQYF
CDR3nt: TGTGCCAGCAGCTCTTGGGGGAGTGCGACCCAGTACTTC

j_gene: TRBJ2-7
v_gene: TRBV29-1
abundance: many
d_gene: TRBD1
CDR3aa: CSVTTGSYEQYF
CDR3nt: TGCAGCGTTACGACAGGGTCCTACGAGCAGTACTTC

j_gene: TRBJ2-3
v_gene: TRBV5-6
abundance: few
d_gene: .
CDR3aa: CASSLGGATQYF
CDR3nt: TGTGCCAGCAGCTTAGGCGGGGCTACGCAGTATTTT

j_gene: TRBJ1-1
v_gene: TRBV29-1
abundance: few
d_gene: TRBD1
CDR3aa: CSVTGGFAEAFF
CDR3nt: TGCAGCGTTACAGGGGGGTTCGCTGAAGCTTTCTTT

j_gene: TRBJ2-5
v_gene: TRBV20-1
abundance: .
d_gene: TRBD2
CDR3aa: CSAAGTSGELQETQYF
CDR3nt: TGCAGTGCCGCCGGGACTAGCGGGGAGTTGCAAGAGACCCAGTACTTC

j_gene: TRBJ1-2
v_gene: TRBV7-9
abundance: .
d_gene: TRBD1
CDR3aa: CASSLGQGADYGYTF
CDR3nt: TGTGCCAGCAGCTTAGGACAGGGGGCCGACTATGGCTACACCTTC

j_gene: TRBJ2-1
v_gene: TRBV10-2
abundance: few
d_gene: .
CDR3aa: CASSLATTYNEQFF
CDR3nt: TGCGCCAGCAGCCTAGCGACTACCTACAATGAGCAGTTCTTC

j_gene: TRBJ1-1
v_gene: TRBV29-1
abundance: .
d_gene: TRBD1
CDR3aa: CSGGTGDTEAFF
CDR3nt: TGCAGCGGCGGGACAGGGGACACTGAAGCTTTCTTT

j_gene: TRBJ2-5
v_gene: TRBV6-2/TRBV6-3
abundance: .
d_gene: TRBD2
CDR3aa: CASSYSAGDQETQYF
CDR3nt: TGTGCCAGCAGTTACTCTGCGGGGGACCAAGAGACCCAGTACTTC

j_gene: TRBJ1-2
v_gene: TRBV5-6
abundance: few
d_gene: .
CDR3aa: CASSWDIPGDYGYTF
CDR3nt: TGTGCCAGCAGCTGGGACATCCCTGGGGACTATGGCTACACCTTC

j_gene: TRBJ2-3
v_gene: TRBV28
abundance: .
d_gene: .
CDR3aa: CASSQPGSPDTQYF
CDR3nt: TGTGCCAGCAGCCAACCCGGATCCCCAGATACGCAGTATTTT

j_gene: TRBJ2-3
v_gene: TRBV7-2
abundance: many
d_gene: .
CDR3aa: CASSRVGRDTQYF
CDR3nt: TGTGCCAGCAGCCGGGTGGGCCGGGATACGCAGTATTTT

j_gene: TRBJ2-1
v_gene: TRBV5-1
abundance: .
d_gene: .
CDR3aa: CASSARSSSYNEQFF
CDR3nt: TGCGCCAGCAGCGCACGGTCGAGCTCCTACAATGAGCAGTTCTTC

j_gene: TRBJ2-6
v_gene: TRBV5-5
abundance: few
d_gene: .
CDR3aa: CASRQGSRANVLTF
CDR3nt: TGTGCCAGCAGACAGGGTTCGAGGGCCAACGTCCTGACTTTC

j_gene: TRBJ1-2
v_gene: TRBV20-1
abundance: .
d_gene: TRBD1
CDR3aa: CSARGTGYGYTF
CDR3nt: TGCAGTGCCCGAGGGACAGGCTATGGCTACACCTTC

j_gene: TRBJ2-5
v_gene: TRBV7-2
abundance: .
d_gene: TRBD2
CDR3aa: CASSPTPSGGQETQYF
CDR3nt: TGTGCCAGCAGCCCCACCCCTAGCGGGGGACAAGAGACCCAGTACTTC

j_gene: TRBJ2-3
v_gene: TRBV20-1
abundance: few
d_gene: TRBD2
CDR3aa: CSASRWDGGASDTQYF
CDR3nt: TGCAGTGCTAGCCGGTGGGACGGGGGGGCGTCAGATACGCAGTATTTT

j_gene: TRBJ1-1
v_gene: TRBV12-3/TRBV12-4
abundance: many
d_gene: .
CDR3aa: CASSLDSREGAFF
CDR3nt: TGTGCCAGCAGTTTGGACAGTAGGGAAGGAGCTTTCTTT

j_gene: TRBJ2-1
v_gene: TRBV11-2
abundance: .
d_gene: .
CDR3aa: CASSLYPGLVTENEQFF
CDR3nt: TGTGCCAGCAGCTTATACCCCGGGTTAGTCACAGAGAATGAGCAGTTCTTC

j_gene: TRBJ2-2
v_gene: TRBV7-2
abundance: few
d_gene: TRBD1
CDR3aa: CASSPYGQGGRNTGELFF
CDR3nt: TGTGCCAGCAGCCCTTACGGACAGGGGGGGAGAAACACCGGGGAGCTGTTTTTT

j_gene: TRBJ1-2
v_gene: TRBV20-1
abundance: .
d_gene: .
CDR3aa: CSARDPVSPGNGYTF
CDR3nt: TGCAGTGCTAGAGATCCGGTTTCGCCTGGGAATGGCTACACCTTC

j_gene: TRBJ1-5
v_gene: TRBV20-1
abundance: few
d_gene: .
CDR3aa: CSALYSNQPQHF
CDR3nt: TGCAGTGCTTTGTATAGCAATCAGCCCCAGCATTTT

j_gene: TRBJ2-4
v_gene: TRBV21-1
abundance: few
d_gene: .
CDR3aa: CASSNDRRGAKNIQYF
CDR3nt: TGTGCCAGCAGCAATGACAGAAGGGGGGCCAAAAACATTCAGTACTTC

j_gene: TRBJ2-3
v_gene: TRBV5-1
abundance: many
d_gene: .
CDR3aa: CASSLGLVVDTQYF
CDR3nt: TGCGCCAGCAGCTTGGGGCTAGTGGTAGATACGCAGTATTTT

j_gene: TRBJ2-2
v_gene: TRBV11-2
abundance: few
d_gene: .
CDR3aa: CASSLVHGELFF
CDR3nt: TGTGCCAGCAGCTTAGTTCACGGGGAGCTGTTTTTT

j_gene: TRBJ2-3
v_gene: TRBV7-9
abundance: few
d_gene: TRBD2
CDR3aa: CASSAPGLATDTQYF
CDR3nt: TGTGCCAGCAGCGCCCCGGGACTAGCGACAGATACGCAGTATTTT

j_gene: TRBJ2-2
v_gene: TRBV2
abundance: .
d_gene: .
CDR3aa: CASREGTNTGELFF
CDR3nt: TGTGCCAGCAGGGAAGGGACGAACACCGGGGAGCTGTTTTTT

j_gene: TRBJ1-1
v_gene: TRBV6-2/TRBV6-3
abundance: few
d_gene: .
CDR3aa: CASSRDPRDFNTEAFF
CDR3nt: TGTGCCAGCAGCCGCGACCCCCGGGACTTCAACACTGAAGCTTTCTTT

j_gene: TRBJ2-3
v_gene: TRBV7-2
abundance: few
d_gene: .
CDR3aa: CASSYQESPGDTQYF
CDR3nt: TGTGCCAGCAGCTACCAAGAGAGCCCGGGGGATACGCAGTATTTT